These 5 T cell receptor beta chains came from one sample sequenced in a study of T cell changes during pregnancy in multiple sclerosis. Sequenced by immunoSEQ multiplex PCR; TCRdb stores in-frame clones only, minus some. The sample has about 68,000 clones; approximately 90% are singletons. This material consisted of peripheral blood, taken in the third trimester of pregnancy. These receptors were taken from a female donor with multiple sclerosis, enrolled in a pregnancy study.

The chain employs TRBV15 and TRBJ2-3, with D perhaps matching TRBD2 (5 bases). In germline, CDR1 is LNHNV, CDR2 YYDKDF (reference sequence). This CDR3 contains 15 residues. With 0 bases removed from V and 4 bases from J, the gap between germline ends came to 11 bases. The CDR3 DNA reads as TGTGCCACCAGCAGAGATATTGCGGGCCCAGATACGCAGTATTTT. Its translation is CATSRDIAGPDTQYF.

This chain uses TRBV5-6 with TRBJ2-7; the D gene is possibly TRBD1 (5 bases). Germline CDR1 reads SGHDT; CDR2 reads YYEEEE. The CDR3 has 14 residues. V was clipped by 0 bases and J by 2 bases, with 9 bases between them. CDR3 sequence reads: CASSLGGAPYEQYF. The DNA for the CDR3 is TGTGCCAGCAGCTTGGGTGGGGCCCCCTACGAGCAGTACTTC.

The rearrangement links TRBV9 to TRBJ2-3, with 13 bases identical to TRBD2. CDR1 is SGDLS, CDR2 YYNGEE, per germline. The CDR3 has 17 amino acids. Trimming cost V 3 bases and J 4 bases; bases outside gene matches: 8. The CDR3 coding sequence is TGTGCCAGCAGCGGGCGGACTAGCGGGAGTCGGCCAGATACGCAGTATTTT. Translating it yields CASSGRTSGSRPDTQYF.

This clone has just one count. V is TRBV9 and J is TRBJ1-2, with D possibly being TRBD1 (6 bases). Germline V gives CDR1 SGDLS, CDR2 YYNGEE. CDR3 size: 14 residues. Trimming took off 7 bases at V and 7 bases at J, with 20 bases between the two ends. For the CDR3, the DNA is TGTGCCAGCGGGCAGGGTTATGGGGGCAGTGGCTACACCTTC. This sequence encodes CASGQGYGGSGYTF. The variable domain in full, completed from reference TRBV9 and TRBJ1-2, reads DSGVTQTPKHLITATGQRVTLRCSPRSGDLSVYWYQQSLDQGLQFLIQYYNGEERAKGNILERFSAQQFPDLHSELNLSSLELGDSALYFCASGQGYGGSGYTFGSGTRLTVV.

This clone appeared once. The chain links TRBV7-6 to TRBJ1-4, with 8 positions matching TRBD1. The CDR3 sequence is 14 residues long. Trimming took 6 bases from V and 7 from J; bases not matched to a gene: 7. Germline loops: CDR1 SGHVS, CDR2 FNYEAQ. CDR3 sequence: CASRPQGGGEKLFF. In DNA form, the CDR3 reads TGTGCCAGCAGACCACAGGGGGGAGGTGAAAAACTGTTTTTT. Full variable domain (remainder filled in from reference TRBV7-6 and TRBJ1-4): GAGVSQSPRYKVTKRGQDVALRCDPISGHVSLYWYRQALGQGPEFLTYFNYEAQQDKSGLPNDRFSAERPEGSISTLTIQRTEQRDSAMYRCASRPQGGGEKLFFGSGTQLSVL.